This paragraph reports one T cell receptor (beta chain). The data were obtained in a study of blood T cell repertoires in COVID-19. Turning to the study itself: COVID-19 samples, acute and convalescent, were from the United States, Italy and Spain.

Authors' methods: Estimated nucleated cell counts came from reference gene primer amplification. Profiled with immunoSEQ multiplex PCR; TCRdb holds only in-frame clones, not every one. V, J and clone size were drawn from that table, and D and trimming were deduced from the DNA. The repertoire holds about 140,000 clones, with 65% to 85% as singletons. V was clipped by 4 bases and J by 5 bases, with 9 bases between them. The CDR3 runs to 13 residues. Germline CDR1 is LGHNA and CDR2 is YNFKEQ. The chain recombines TRBV4-2 with TRBJ1-3; possible D gene TRBD1, 5 bases. The receptor comes from a woman in her fifties or sixties with acute or convalescent COVID-19. The sequencing sample was made of peripheral blood. CDR3: CASSPGPRNTIYF. The CDR3 DNA follows: TGTGCCAGCAGCCCAGGGCCCCGAAACACCATATATTTT.